This T cell receptor (beta chain) is drawn from a study of identical twins. CDR3 length equals 16 residues. V shed 2 bases, J shed 6 bases, and the junction held 7 bases outside the gene matches. Germline CDR1 is WNHNN and CDR2 is SYGVQD (reference sequence). Points on this clonotype: Antigen specificity is unknown.

TCRdb fed the 5' RACE reads into MiXCR, producing one record per CDR3 protein. The sample has roughly 720,000 distinct CDR3 sequences, 15% to 20% seen once. General study findings and limits: There is a chance that invariant MAIT and iNKT cells partially muddied zero-insertion analyses. Within cord blood, abundant beta clonotypes carried fewer insertions, but memory repertoires showed no such trend.

These data were also reused for a study on T cells expressing NK-cell markers. That study reports: Each TCR beta repertoire originated in sorted T cells that were CD3+CD56+NKG2C+, CD3+CD56+NKG2C- or CD3+CD56-NKG2C+.

The sequencing input was PBMCs. The chain uses TRBV10-1 and TRBJ2-3; 11 bases map to TRBD2. The receptor was isolated from a woman aged 18-29 years in good health. The CDR3 sequence is CASSEGTSGERDTQYF. The DNA of the CDR3 is TGCGCCAGCAGTGAGGGGACTAGCGGAGAAAGGGATACGCAGTATTTT.